Below, one T cell receptor beta chain is given with its context. This sample was included in a study of control samples from healthy donors and cancer patients. Only in-frame clones appear in the TCRdb table, and some are missing; sequencing was by immunoSEQ multiplex PCR. The table has about 150,000 clones, approximately 93% seen once; the top ten hold roughly 5.5%. There are 11 residues in the CDR3. Germline CDR1 KGHDR, CDR2 SFDVKD. Trimming took 9 bases from V and 2 from J, leaving 7 bases between them. The rearrangement links TRBV24-1 to TRBJ2-7; D ambiguous. The receptor was derived from a man aged 18 to 29 in good health. The specimen sequenced was blood. The CDR3 region is CATGTPYEQYF. The CDR3 bases are TGTGCCACCGGAACCCCCTACGAGCAGTACTTC.